Presented here are 7 T cell receptor beta chains from one specimen sequenced in a study of cytomegalovirus exposure and HLA in healthy donors. The PCR used 60 Vbeta and 13 Jbeta primers. This table comes from immunoSEQ multiplex PCR, and its TCRdb copy is limited to in-frame clones, with some not included. The sample lists 43,000 or so clones; around 65% were seen once. Sample: PBMCs. These receptors were taken from a human donor in good health.

This chain's CDR3 is CASSRPDTRQPPDTGELFF. The CDR3, as DNA: TGCGCCAGCAGTAGGCCCGACACCCGACAGCCACCGGACACCGGGGAGCTGTTTTTT. The rearrangement joins TRBV10-1 to TRBJ2-2; possible D gene TRBD1, 5 bases. Trimming shortened V by 5 bases and J by 3 bases, and 25 bases separated the two germline ends. The CDR3 is 19 amino acids. In germline, CDR1 is WNHNN, CDR2 SYGVQD (reference sequence).

The chain links TRBV7-3 to TRBJ2-1; 9 positions agree with TRBD1. CDR1 and CDR2 (germline): SGHTA, FQGTGA. The junction had 3 bases not matched to a gene; V was cut back by 5 bases and J by 7 bases. There are 13 residues in the CDR3. CDR3 protein: CASSQGTGNEQFF. For the CDR3, the DNA is TGTGCCAGCAGCCAAGGGACAGGGAATGAGCAGTTCTTC.

CDR3 nucleotide sequence: TGCGCCAGCAGTCGGCGGGGGCAGGCCGTCGGTGAGCAGTTCTTC. Its translation: CASSRRGQAVGEQFF. This chain connects TRBV5-1 to TRBJ2-1; D is perhaps TRBD2 (7 bases). The CDR3 runs 15 residues. Germline lookup yields CDR1 SGHRS and CDR2 YFSETQ. V was trimmed by 5 bases and J by 9 bases, leaving 21 bases between them.

The chain recombines TRBV5-1 with TRBJ1-1, with no clear D. From germline, CDR1 is SGHRS and CDR2 YFSETQ. The CDR3 sequence is 12 residues long. Trimming took off 0 bases at V and 3 bases at J, with 3 bases between the two ends. This CDR3 reads CASSLVDTEAFF. CDR3 coding DNA: TGCGCCAGCAGCTTGGTCGACACTGAAGCTTTCTTT.

The V and J genes are TRBV5-1 and TRBJ2-3, with a tentative D call TRBD1 (6 bases). V was trimmed by 4 bases and J by 2 bases, leaving 8 bases between them. CDR3 length equals 13 residues. Germline values: CDR1 SGHRS, CDR2 YFSETQ. The CDR3 region is CASSGGYTDTQYF. The CDR3 region has the DNA TGCGCCAGCAGCGGGGGCTACACAGATACGCAGTATTTT.

This clone has just a few counts. Here the CDR3 DNA reads TGTGCCAGCAGTGACTCGGGACAGGCCTCGCCACCCCTCCACTTT. Amino acids: CASSDSGQASPPLHF. This rearrangement joins TRBV28 to TRBJ1-6; the match to TRBD1 covers 8 bases. The ends lost 5 bases at V and 11 bases at J; junction bases unmatched: 11. From germline, CDR1 is MDHEN and CDR2 SYDVKM. This CDR3 comprises 15 residues.

This clone was seen a few times. The V and J genes are TRBV5-4 and TRBJ2-7, with D possibly matching TRBD2 (6 bases). The CDR3 runs 13 residues. V lost 2 bases and J 5 bases, leaving 11 bases between the germline ends. From germline, CDR1 is SGHNT and CDR2 YYREEE (reference sequence). CDR3 residues: CASSFEAGNEQYF. The CDR3 DNA reads as TGTGCCAGCAGCTTTGAGGCGGGGAACGAGCAGTACTTC.